Included here is one T cell receptor beta chain sequence, with context. CDR3 size: 15 residues. V lost 3 bases, J lost 5 bases, and 6 bases stayed unmatched. In germline, CDR1 is KGHDR, CDR2 SFDVKD. Some clones are missing from TCRdb's copy, which holds only in-frame ones; the method was immunoSEQ multiplex PCR. Counted here are around 90,000 clones, approximately 89% occurring once; the ten biggest clones make up more than 20%. This record belongs to a study of control samples from healthy donors and cancer patients. The specimen sequenced was blood. The rearrangement uses TRBV24-1 and TRBJ1-1; 9 bases are shared with TRBD1. The source of this sequence is a man aged 25 to 45 in good health. This CDR3 is CATSDTTGTGTEAFF. Here the CDR3 DNA reads TGTGCCACCAGTGATACTACAGGGACAGGGACTGAAGCTTTCTTT.